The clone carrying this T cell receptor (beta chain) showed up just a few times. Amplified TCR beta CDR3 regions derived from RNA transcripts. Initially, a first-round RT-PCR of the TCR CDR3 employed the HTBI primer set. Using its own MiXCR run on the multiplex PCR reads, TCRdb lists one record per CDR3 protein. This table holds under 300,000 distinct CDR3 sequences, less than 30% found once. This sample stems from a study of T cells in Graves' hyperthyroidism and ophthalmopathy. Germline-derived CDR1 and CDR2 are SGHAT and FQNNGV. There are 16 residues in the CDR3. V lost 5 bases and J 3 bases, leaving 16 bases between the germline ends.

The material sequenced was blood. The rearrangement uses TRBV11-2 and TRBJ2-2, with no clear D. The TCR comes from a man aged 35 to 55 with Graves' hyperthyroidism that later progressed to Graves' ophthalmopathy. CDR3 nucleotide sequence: TGTGCCAGCAGCCCCGGTCCCCTGTTCGACACCGGGGAGCTGTTTTTT. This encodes CASSPGPLFDTGELFF.